This TCR beta chain stems from a study of blood T cell repertoires in COVID-19. Trimming cost V 7 bases and J 3 bases; bases outside gene matches: 4. Per germline, CDR1 LNHDA and CDR2 SQIVND (reference sequence). The CDR3 is made up of 14 amino acids. The data were produced by immunoSEQ multiplex PCR, yet TCRdb's version contains in-frame clones alone and is incomplete. The table lists a few hundred thousand clones, about 90% of them singletons, with approximately 3% in the top ten. The TCR comes from a woman aged 25 to 39 who had recovered from COVID-19. Sequencing was done on a sample of PBMCs or T cells enriched from blood (not recorded which). The rearrangement uses TRBV19 and TRBJ1-4, with 8 positions matching TRBD1. CDR3 nucleotide sequence: TGTGCCAGTACGGACAGGGTATCTAATGAAAAACTGTTTTTT. It is translated as CASTDRVSNEKLFF.